This record looks at one T cell receptor beta chain sequence and its context. Its target is not known. The CDR3 runs to 14 residues. The ends were cut back, 0 bases at V and 7 bases at J, with 12 bases in the middle. Germline V gene data show CDR1 as LNHNV and CDR2 as YYDKDF (reference sequence). The assay used deep level. The protocol was immunoSEQ multiplex PCR, while the TCRdb copy is restricted to in-frame clones and leaves out a portion. The sample contains 2 million to 2.5 million clones, roughly 94% of which appear only once. This entry is derived from a study of shared clonotypes between healthy human individuals. Whole-study results and caveats: Lower generation probabilities were found for non-shared clonotypes than for those shared by all four donors. Generally, estimated richness proved larger in naive subsets than it did in memory subsets.

Among the donors, all were Caucasian adults who lived in Nashville, Tennessee. J is TRBJ2-5 and V is TRBV15, with D possibly TRBD1 on 6 matching bases. The specimen sequenced was naive CD4+ T cells sorted from blood. The subset here: CD45RA+ positively selected. The TCR comes from a young man in good health. CDR3 sequence (DNA): TGTGCCACCAGCAGAGATCAGGGGCAGTGGACCCAGTACTTC. Protein: CATSRDQGQWTQYF.